This TCR beta chain is drawn from a study of early T cells in non-severe SARS-CoV-2 infection. Study-wide background: Sequenced bulk RNA came from whole blood that was unsorted, and chains were unpaired.

The study, taken as a whole, reports: Matches to VDJdb favored anti-spike CD8 responses and missed private and CD4 specificities.

Per germline, CDR1 SGHVS and CDR2 FQNEAQ. The CDR3 is made up of 14 amino acids. Unmatched junction bases numbered 10, after V lost 5 bases and J lost 9 bases. Individual cDNA molecules received unique molecular identifiers. Via MiXCR, TCRdb re-called the 5' RACE reads, giving one row per CDR3 protein. The table includes around 50,000 distinct CDR3 sequences, over 8% detected once. This clonotype came up many times. Its antigen is not known. V usage is TRBV7-8 and J usage is TRBJ2-1; TRBD1 agrees at 7 bases. Specimen: whole blood. The sequence derives from an adult who was a healthcare worker with PCR-confirmed SARS-CoV-2 infection or an uninfected control (not recorded which). CDR3 DNA: TGTGCCAGCAGCCGAGACAGGGCTCACGGTGAGCAGTTCTTC. It codes for CASSRDRAHGEQFF.